Sequencing of this TCR beta chain was carried out in a study of tumor-infiltrating lymphocytes in primary liver carcinoma. Looking at the study overall: The patients presented with primary liver carcinoma, which was managed through surgical resection. Roughly 3.5 to 8 million productive TCRbeta reads came from each sample, comparable across tissue types. Study observations and caveats: With p = 0.039, the top-250-clone fraction in tumors significantly exceeded that in blood.

CDR3 length equals 16 residues. Germline values: CDR1 SGHRS, CDR2 YFSETQ. In the case of this clonotype: Antigen specificity is unknown. One end of the junction is discordant with germline, which a read error may explain.

Researchers generated TCR beta cDNA from approximately 520 ng of total RNA, relying on a constant-region primer. The TCR beta library was amplified through three nested multiplex PCR rounds in a modified ARM-PCR procedure. Two initial PCR rounds of 10 to 11 cycles each paired TRBV1-TRBV30 forward primers with a C-beta reverse primer. TCRdb recomputed calls from the multiplex PCR reads with MiXCR, one row per CDR3 protein. The top ten clones hold about a sixth of a sample with hundreds of thousands of distinct CDR3 sequences, 58% of them seen once. Alongside blood RNA obtained from unsorted whole blood, germline DNA was also extracted. There were only treatment-naive patients, all with chronic HBV infection.

The chain combines TRBV5-1 with TRBJ1-4; D is unresolved. Sequencing was carried out using peripheral blood. The TCR originated in a woman aged 25 to 45 with primary liver carcinoma and hepatitis B virus infection. CDR3 DNA: TGTGCCAGCAGCTTTACGACCCTTGCAACTAATGAAAAACTGTTTTTT. This encodes CASSFTTLATNEKLFF.